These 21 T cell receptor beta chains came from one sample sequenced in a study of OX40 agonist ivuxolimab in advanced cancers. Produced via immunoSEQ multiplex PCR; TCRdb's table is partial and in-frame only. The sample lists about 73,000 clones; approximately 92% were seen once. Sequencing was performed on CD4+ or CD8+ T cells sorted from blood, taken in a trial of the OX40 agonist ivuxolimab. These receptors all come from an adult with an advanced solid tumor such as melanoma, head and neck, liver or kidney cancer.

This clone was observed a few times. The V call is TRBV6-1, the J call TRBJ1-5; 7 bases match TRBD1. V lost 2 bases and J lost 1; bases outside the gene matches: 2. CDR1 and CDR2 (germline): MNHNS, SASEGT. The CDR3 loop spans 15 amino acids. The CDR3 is CASSEQGGSNQPQHF. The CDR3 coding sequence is TGTGCCAGCAGTGAACAGGGGGGAAGCAATCAGCCCCAGCATTTT.

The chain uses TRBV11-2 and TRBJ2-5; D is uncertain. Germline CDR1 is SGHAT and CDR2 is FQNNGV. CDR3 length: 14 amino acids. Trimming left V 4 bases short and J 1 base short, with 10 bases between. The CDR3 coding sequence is TGTGCCAGCAGCTATAGTTCAGCCCAAGAGACCCAGTACTTC. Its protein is CASSYSSAQETQYF.

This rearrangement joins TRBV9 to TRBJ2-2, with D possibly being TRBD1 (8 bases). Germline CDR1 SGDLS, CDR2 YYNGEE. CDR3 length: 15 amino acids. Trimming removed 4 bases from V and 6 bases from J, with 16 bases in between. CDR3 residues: CASSPRTGRAGELFF. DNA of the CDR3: TGTGCCAGCAGCCCACGGACAGGGAGGGCCGGGGAGCTGTTTTTT.

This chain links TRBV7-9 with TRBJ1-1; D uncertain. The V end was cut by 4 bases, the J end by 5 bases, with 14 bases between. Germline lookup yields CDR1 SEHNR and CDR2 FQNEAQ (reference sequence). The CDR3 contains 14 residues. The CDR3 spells CASSSGSPGTEAFF. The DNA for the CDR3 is TGTGCCAGCAGCTCAGGTTCCCCTGGGACTGAAGCTTTCTTT. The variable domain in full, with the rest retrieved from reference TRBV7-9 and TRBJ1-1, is DTGVSQNPRHKITKRGQNVTFRCDPISEHNRLYWYRQTLGQGPEFLTYFQNEAQLEKSRLLSDRFSAERPKGSFSTLEIQRTEQGDSAMYLCASSSGSPGTEAFFGQGTRLTVV.

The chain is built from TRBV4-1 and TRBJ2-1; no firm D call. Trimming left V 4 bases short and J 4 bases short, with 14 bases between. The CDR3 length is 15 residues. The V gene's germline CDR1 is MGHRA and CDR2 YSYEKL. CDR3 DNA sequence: TGCGCCAGCAGCCTGTTAGCAATGGGGTACAATGAGCAGTTCTTC. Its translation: CASSLLAMGYNEQFF.

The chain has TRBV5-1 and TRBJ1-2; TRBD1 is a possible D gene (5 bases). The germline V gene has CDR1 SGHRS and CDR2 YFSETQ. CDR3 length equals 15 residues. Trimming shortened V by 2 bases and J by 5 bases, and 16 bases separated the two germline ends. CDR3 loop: CASSFRDPNLYGYTF. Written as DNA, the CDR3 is TGCGCCAGCAGCTTCAGGGACCCAAACCTTTATGGCTACACCTTC.

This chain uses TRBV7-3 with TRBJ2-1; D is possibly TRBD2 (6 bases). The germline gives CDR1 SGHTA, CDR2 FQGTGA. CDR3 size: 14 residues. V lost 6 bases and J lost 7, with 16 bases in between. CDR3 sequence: CASSSAPTSNEQFF. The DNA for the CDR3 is TGTGCCAGCAGTTCCGCCCCGACTAGTAATGAGCAGTTCTTC.

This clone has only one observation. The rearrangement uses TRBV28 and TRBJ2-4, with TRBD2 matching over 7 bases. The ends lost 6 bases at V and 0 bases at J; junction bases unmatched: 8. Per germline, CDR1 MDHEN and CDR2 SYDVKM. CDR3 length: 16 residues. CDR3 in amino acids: CASRLGGAVAKNIQYF. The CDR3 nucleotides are TGTGCCAGCAGGTTGGGAGGGGCGGTAGCCAAAAACATTCAGTACTTC. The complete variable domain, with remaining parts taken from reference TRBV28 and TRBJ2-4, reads DVKVTQSSRYLVKRTGEKVFLECVQDMDHENMFWYRQDPGLGLRLIYFSYDVKMKEKGDIPEGYSVSREKKERFSLILESASTNQTSMYLCASRLGGAVAKNIQYFGAGTRLSVL.

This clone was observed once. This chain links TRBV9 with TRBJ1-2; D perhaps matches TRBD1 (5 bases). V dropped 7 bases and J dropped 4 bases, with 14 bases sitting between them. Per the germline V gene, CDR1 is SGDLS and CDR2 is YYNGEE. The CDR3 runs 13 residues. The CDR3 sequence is CASPSKGRYGYTF. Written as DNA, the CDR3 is TGTGCCAGCCCCTCTAAGGGGCGCTATGGCTACACCTTC.

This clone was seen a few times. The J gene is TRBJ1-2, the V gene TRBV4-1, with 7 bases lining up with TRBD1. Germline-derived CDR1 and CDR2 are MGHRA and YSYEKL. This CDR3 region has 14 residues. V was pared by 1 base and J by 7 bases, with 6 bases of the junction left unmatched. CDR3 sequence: CASSQVDRDGGYTF. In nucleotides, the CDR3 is TGCGCCAGCAGCCAAGTCGACAGGGATGGTGGCTACACCTTC.

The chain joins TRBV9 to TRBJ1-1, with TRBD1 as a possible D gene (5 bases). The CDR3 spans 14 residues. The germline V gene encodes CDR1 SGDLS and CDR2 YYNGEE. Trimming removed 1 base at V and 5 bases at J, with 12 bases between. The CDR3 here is CASSVSGLRTEAFF. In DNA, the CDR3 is TGTGCCAGCAGCGTATCAGGGCTTCGGACTGAAGCTTTCTTT.

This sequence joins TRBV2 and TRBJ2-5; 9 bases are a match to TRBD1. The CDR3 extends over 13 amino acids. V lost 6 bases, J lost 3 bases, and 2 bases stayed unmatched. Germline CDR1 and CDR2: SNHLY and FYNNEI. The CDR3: CASSGTGKETQYF. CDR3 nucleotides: TGTGCCAGCAGCGGGACAGGGAAAGAGACCCAGTACTTC.

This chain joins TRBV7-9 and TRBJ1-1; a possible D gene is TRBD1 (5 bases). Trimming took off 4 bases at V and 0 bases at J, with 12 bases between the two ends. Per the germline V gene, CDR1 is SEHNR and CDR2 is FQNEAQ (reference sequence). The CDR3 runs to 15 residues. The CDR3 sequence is CASSSRWGLNTEAFF. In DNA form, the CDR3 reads TGTGCCAGCAGCTCCCGTTGGGGCCTGAACACTGAAGCTTTCTTT.

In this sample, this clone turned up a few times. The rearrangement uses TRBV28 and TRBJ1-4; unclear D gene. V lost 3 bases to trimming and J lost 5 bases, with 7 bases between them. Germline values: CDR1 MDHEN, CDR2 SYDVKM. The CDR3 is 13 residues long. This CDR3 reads CASSFSGNEKLFF. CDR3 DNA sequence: TGTGCCAGCAGTTTTTCCGGGAATGAAAAACTGTTTTTT.

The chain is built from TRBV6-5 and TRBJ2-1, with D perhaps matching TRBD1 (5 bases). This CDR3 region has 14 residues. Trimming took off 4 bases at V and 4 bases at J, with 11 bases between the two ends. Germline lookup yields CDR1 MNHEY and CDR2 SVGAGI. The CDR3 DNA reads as TGTGCCAGCAGTTCGACTGACAGATACAATGAGCAGTTCTTC. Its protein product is CASSSTDRYNEQFF.

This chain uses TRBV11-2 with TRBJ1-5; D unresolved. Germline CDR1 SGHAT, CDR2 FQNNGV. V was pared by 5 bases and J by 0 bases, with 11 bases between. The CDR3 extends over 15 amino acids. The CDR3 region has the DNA TGTGCCAGCAGCCCGACACCATATAGCAATCAGCCCCAGCATTTT. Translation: CASSPTPYSNQPQHF.

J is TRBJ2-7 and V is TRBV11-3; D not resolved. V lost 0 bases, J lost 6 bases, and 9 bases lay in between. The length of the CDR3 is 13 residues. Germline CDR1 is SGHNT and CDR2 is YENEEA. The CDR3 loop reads CASSLDNLSEQYF. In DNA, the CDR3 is TGTGCCAGCAGCTTAGATAACCTTAGCGAGCAGTACTTC. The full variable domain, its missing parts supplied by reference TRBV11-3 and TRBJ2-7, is EAGVVQSPRYKIIEKKQPVAFWCNPISGHNTLYWYLQNLGQGPELLIRYENEEAVDDSQLPKDRFSAERLKGVDSTLKIQPAELGDSAVYLCASSLDNLSEQYFGPGTRLTVT.

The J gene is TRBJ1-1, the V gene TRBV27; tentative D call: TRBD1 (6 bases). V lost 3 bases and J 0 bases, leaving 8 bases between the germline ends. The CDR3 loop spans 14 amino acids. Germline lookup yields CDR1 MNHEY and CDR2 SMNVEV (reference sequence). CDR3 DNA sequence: TGTGCCAGCAGTTTCAGGGGAATGAACACTGAAGCTTTCTTT. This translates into CASSFRGMNTEAFF.

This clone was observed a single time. The CDR3 coding sequence is TGTGCCATCAGTGAGTCGGTGAACGGGCGGACAGATACGCAGTATTTT. This codes for CAISESVNGRTDTQYF. V gene TRBV10-3 combines with J gene TRBJ2-3; no reliable D call. V lost 0 bases and J lost 3, with 13 bases in between. In germline, CDR1 is ENHRY, CDR2 SYGVKD. The CDR3 is 16 residues long.

The CDR3: CATRDPRGTGSTDTQYF. DNA for the CDR3: TGTGCCACCAGAGACCCGCGAGGGACAGGGAGCACAGATACGCAGTATTTT. The V and J genes are TRBV15 and TRBJ2-3; 9 bases match TRBD1. The germline CDR1 and CDR2 sequences are LNHNV and YYDKDF (reference sequence). V dropped 6 bases and J dropped 0; count of bases not matched to a gene: 10. The CDR3 contains 17 residues.

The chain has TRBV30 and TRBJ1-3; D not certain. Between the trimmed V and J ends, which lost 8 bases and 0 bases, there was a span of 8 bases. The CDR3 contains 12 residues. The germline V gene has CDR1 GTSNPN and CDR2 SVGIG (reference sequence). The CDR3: CAALTSGNTIYF. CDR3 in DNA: TGTGCCGCTTTGACCTCTGGAAACACCATATATTTT.